This T cell receptor (beta chain) was recovered during a study of blood T cell repertoires in COVID-19 (dated by TCRdb to 2018 to 2021). As for the study more broadly: Samples covering the acute and convalescent phases of COVID-19 were provided by collaborators in the United States, Italy and Spain. The material from the prospective study consisted of cDNA or gDNA derived from T cells, B-cell-depleted T cells, or PBMCs. The dataset comprised deeply sampled blood TCRbeta repertoires from subjects exposed to, actively infected with, or recovered from COVID-19. The repertoires were released in a freely available public database meant as a resource for research on the immune response to SARS-CoV-2. Samples came from the ongoing ImmuneRACE study (first 160 participants) plus 1,254 subjects from 6 global collaborators. A de-identified subject ID, COVID-19 status, age in years and sex were almost always included in the sample metadata. Where HLA class I and class II types were available, the types were taken from metadata supplied by the sample provider, not from assay-based typing.

Study-level results and caveats: The amount of clinical and demographic metadata varied by source and participant and was provided uncurated.

On this clone itself: Its binding antigen is unknown. No base-level quality is on record; no much larger clone is a single base apart.

The immunoSEQ Assay, a bias-controlled multiplex PCR, was used to amplify TCRbeta CDR3 regions from genomic DNA. On the authors' methods: Within the assay, amplification of reference gene primers was used to estimate how many nucleated cells each sample contained. Sequence reads were collapsed and filtered to measure the absolute abundance of every unique TCRbeta CDR3 rearrangement. Productive Simpson clonality was computed per sample as the square root of Simpson's diversity index over productive rearrangements. TCRdb took this table from immuneACCESS and kept in-frame rearrangements with V and J called. Such tables lack part of the clones; where checked against another copy, unresolved V genes explain under half of the gap, and the rest is unexplained. D and trimming come from the DNA, and the V and J calls and clone size come from that table. This sample is represented by 200,000 to 250,000 clones; less than 85% of them were singletons. 1.8% of the sample is held by the ten biggest clonotypes.

Measured from the cysteine to the phenylalanine, the CDR3 is 14 residues long. Only CDR3 DNA remains: 42 bases, in frame from the first base. Via the germline V gene (reference sequence), CDR1 is LGHDT and CDR2 YNNKEL. V has 6 bases trimmed and J has 6 bases trimmed; junction bases matching no gene number 6. Enrolling through a virtual design, the prospective study's participants ranged in age from roughly 18 to 95 years and lived across approximately 25 United States geographic areas. In the prospective study, cohorts were assigned on the basis of participant-reported clinical history obtained from a screening survey and a study questionnaire. Recovered participants in ImmuneRACE Cohort 3 were defined by two consecutive negative NP/OP PCR tests, clearance by a healthcare professional, or resolution of symptoms. Each participant in the prospective study had whole blood, serum and a nasopharyngeal or oropharyngeal swab collected by mobile phlebotomists. Participants in the prospective study had the option to provide additional blood draws and questionnaires over an approximately two-month period. Prospective study blood samples were shipped either frozen or at room temperature before DNA extraction.

Here the chain combines TRBV3-1 (or the pseudogene TRBV3-2) and TRBJ2-3, and TRBD2 aligns with 10 junction nucleotides. Sequenced input: PBMCs or T cells enriched from blood (not recorded which). The TCR sequence derives from a man aged 60 to 69 who had recovered from COVID-19. Here the CDR3 is given as CASRVSGGSDTQYF. The bases read TGTGCCAGCAGGGTTAGCGGGGGGTCTGATACGCAGTATTTT.